Listed below are T cell receptor beta chains from one sample, sequenced in a study of low-dose radiotherapy and immunotherapy resistance in tumors. TCRdb used MiXCR to reprocess the reads, holding one entry per CDR3 protein. Of about 60,000 distinct CDR3 sequences in the sample, 25% are singletons; the top ten hold roughly 6%. The sample was PBMCs, taken before treatment. The source of these receptors is a male donor with prostate cancer. Both conserved end residues are part of each CDR3. The D gene is left open where the match is weak. The size field is filled for only some rows; it gives once, few, many or a size class.

TGTGCCAGTAGTATATGGGGGGTCGCAACTGAAGCTTTCTTT CASSIWGVATEAFF TRBV19 - - TRBJ1-1
TGTGCCAGCAGTTTCACTAGCGGGAGGCCGGCTAGCACAGATACGCAGTATTTT CASSFTSGRPASTDTQYF TRBV6-5 once TRBD2 TRBJ2-3
TGTGCCAGCAGTGTCCTAAGCTCCTACAATGAGCAGTTCTTC CASSVLSSYNEQFF TRBV2 many - TRBJ2-1
TGTGCCAGCAGCCCGGGACGGAGCTACGAGCAGTACTTC CASSPGRSYEQYF TRBV5-6 few - TRBJ2-7
TGTGCCAGCAGCCAGGCTGAGTCCTACAATGAGCAGTTCTTC CASSQAESYNEQFF TRBV9 many - TRBJ2-1
TGTGCCAGCACTGAGGACGAGGGGACCCAGTACTTC CASTEDEGTQYF TRBV2 many - TRBJ2-5
TGTGCCAGCAGCTCCTATGAGCAGTTCTTC CASSSYEQFF TRBV11-2 many - TRBJ2-1
TGTGCCAGCAGCTCCAACTCCCCCCGGACTGAAGCTTTCTTT CASSSNSPRTEAFF TRBV11-2 many - TRBJ1-1
TGTGCCAGCAGCGTAGCCATGGGTTACAATGAGCAGTTCTTC CASSVAMGYNEQFF TRBV9 - - TRBJ2-1
TGCGCCAGCAGCCCGCCGGACTTGTTGAGAGGTGGTTCTAAAGACGAGCAGTACTTC CASSPPDLLRGGSKDEQYF TRBV5-1 many - TRBJ2-7
TGCAGTGCTAGTGGAGGGTGGATCACCGGGGAGCTGTTTTTT CSASGGWITGELFF TRBV20-1 many - TRBJ2-2
TGTGCCAGCAGCTCCCTGAATTCGGGGGACGGCTACACCTTC CASSSLNSGDGYTF TRBV5-4 few - TRBJ1-2
TGTGCCAGCAGCCCCAGCGGGAGGACGTACAATGAGCAGTTCTTC CASSPSGRTYNEQFF TRBV11-2 many TRBD2 TRBJ2-1
TGTGCCAGCAGCCAAGATGGACAGTATGGCTACACCTTC CASSQDGQYGYTF TRBV14 many - TRBJ1-2